This TCR beta chain is drawn from a study of cytomegalovirus exposure and HLA in healthy donors. The overall study: One earlier analysis, a look at roughly 180 million T cells, found 117 million unique TCR beta sequences.

Study conclusions and caveats: Only CMV serostatus was available as immune exposure information.

Use of 60 Vbeta and 13 Jbeta primers characterized the PCR. In the original workflow: Unique TCR beta chains totaled some 80 million in a later count, with 8.5 million to 12 million of them shared. TCRdb's table, derived via immunoSEQ multiplex PCR, lists solely in-frame clones and lacks some. Clone size and the V and J calls come from that table; the DNA yielded D and trimming. The sample lists around 130,000 clones, 70% to 80% seen once, with 2% to 3% in the top ten. This clone was observed a few times. Its antigen is unidentified. Trimming left V 1 base short and J 10 bases short, with 14 bases between. The V gene's germline CDR1 is SGHVS and CDR2 FNYEAQ. The CDR3 has 14 amino acids.

Sequences were obtained from PBMCs. The chain recombines TRBV7-6 with TRBJ1-5; D gene unclear. The clonotype originates from a woman aged 55-70 years in good health and CMV-seropositive. The CDR3 here is CASSLEDGRSPQHF. The CDR3 DNA follows: TGTGCCAGCAGCTTAGAAGACGGGAGGAGTCCCCAGCATTTT.